Below are 18 T cell receptor beta chains sequenced from a single sample in a study of blood T cell repertoires in COVID-19. Using immunoSEQ multiplex PCR, the repertoire was profiled, and TCRdb retains in-frame clones only, with some absent. The table records 200,000 to 250,000 clones, 75% to 90% of them present only once. The specimen sequenced was peripheral blood. These receptors were obtained from a woman aged 25 to 39 who had recovered from COVID-19.

The chain recombines TRBV2 with TRBJ2-5, with 14 bases fitting TRBD2. The CDR3 length is 19 residues. J lost 5 bases, V lost 5 bases, and 16 bases had no gene match. Germline assignment: CDR1 SNHLY and CDR2 FYNNEI. CDR3 in amino acids: CASSLTPGLAGVKGETQYF. The CDR3 DNA sequence: TGTGCCAGCAGTCTAACCCCGGGACTAGCGGGGGTTAAGGGTGAGACCCAGTACTTC.

This clone was picked up one time. The chain joins TRBV24-1 to TRBJ1-2; 9 nucleotides match TRBD1. CDR3 length: 14 residues. CDR1 and CDR2 from the germline V gene are KGHDR and SFDVKD. Losses at the gene ends were 7 bases for V and 3 bases for J; bases not matched to a gene: 5. CDR3 sequence reads: CATRGQGTDYGYTF. CDR3 in DNA: TGTGCCACCAGAGGACAGGGGACAGACTATGGCTACACCTTC.

The gene calls are TRBV15 and TRBJ2-6; unclear D gene. The CDR3 extends over 16 amino acids. Germline-derived CDR1 and CDR2 are LNHNV and YYDKDF (reference sequence). Deletions cut 0 bases from V and 4 bases from J, with 10 bases between. The chain's CDR3 is CATSRDLESGANVLTF. DNA of the CDR3: TGTGCCACCAGCAGAGATTTGGAGTCCGGGGCCAACGTCCTGACTTTC.

The V and J genes are TRBV24-1 and TRBJ2-1; weak D call: TRBD2 (5 bases). Trimming removed 3 bases from V and 13 bases from J, with 18 bases in between. This CDR3 spans 14 amino acids. In germline, CDR1 is KGHDR, CDR2 SFDVKD. The CDR3 DNA is TGTGCCACCAGTGATATCGCTGACCGGACTCACCAGTTCTTC. This translates into CATSDIADRTHQFF.

In regard to this clone: Within the sample, other DNA sequences also encode this same CDR3. This chain links TRBV5-1 with TRBJ1-2; TRBD1 matches at 8 bases. Losses at the gene ends were 0 bases for V and 8 bases for J; bases not matched to a gene: 6. Germline CDR1 reads SGHRS; CDR2 reads YFSETQ. There are 14 residues in the CDR3. In DNA form, the CDR3 reads TGCGCCAGCAGCTTGGGACAGGGGCTGGGGGGCTACACCTTC. This gives the protein CASSLGQGLGGYTF.

This sequence joins TRBV11-2 and TRBJ1-2, with D uncertain. This CDR3 region has 13 residues. The V and J ends lost 1 base and 5 bases respectively, with 8 bases between them. Germline assignment: CDR1 SGHAT and CDR2 FQNNGV. This CDR3 reads CASSLGSTYGYTF. The CDR3 DNA follows: TGTGCCAGCAGCTTAGGGAGCACTTATGGCTACACCTTC.

J is TRBJ1-5 and V is TRBV6-5, with D uncertain. Trimming took off 5 bases at V and 7 bases at J, with 9 bases between the two ends. Germline V gene sequence: CDR1 MNHEY, CDR2 SVGAGI. CDR3 length equals 12 residues. The CDR3 region has the DNA TGTGCCAGCAGTCTAACCTCCCAGCCCCAGCATTTT. This sequence encodes CASSLTSQPQHF.

The rearrangement links TRBV2 to TRBJ2-2; a weak D match, TRBD2 (5 bases). In germline, CDR1 is SNHLY, CDR2 FYNNEI. The CDR3 is 15 amino acids. Trimming took off 1 base at V and 4 bases at J, with 10 bases between the two ends. The CDR3 loop is CASSEDPRGTGELFF. Written as DNA, the CDR3 is TGTGCCAGCAGTGAAGACCCACGGGGCACCGGGGAGCTGTTTTTT.

V is TRBV19 and J is TRBJ2-2; 12 nucleotides agree with TRBD1. From germline, CDR1 is LNHDA and CDR2 SQIVND (reference sequence). J lost 6 bases, V lost 3 bases, and 5 bases had no gene match. This CDR3 has 16 residues. DNA of the CDR3: TGTGCCAGTAGTATGGGGACAGGGGGCAGGTCCGGGGAGCTGTTTTTT. Encoded protein: CASSMGTGGRSGELFF.

The genes are TRBV27 and TRBJ2-3, with 9 bases fitting TRBD2. The CDR3 sequence is 16 residues long. The V gene's germline CDR1 is MNHEY and CDR2 SMNVEV (reference sequence). J was trimmed by 3 bases and V by 1 base; bases with no gene match: 5. CDR3 in amino acids: CASSLFAGGLTDTQYF. CDR3 DNA: TGTGCCAGCAGTTTATTCGCGGGGGGGCTTACAGATACGCAGTATTTT.

The rearrangement uses TRBV6-2 or TRBV6-3 and TRBJ2-3, with D perhaps matching TRBD2 (5 bases). Germline V gene lookup returns CDR1 MNHEY and CDR2 SVGEGT. This CDR3 has 20 amino acids. V lost 0 bases and J lost 0, with 22 bases in between. The CDR3 DNA follows: TGTGCCAGCAGTTACTCGCTAAATATGACGACGGACTCTAGCACAGATACGCAGTATTTT. Protein sequence: CASSYSLNMTTDSSTDTQYF.

The chain is built from TRBV5-1 and TRBJ1-2; D is unclear. V lost 0 bases and J 4 bases, leaving 13 bases between the germline ends. Germline lookup yields CDR1 SGHRS and CDR2 YFSETQ. The CDR3 spans 15 residues. The CDR3 region has the DNA TGCGCCAGCAGCTTGGAATTACAGAGCATCTATGGCTACACCTTC. This gives the protein CASSLELQSIYGYTF.

CDR3 bases: TGTGCCAGCAGCCCCCGGGACAGCGAAAACATTCAGTACTTC. Translated, it gives CASSPRDSENIQYF. The chain joins TRBV5-5 to TRBJ2-4; 7 bases map to TRBD1. This CDR3 has 14 residues. J lost 5 bases, V lost 4 bases, and 6 bases had no gene match. Germline V gene data show CDR1 as SGHKS and CDR2 as YYEKEE (reference sequence).

The chain is built from TRBV14 and TRBJ2-1, with 7 bases fitting TRBD1. From germline, CDR1 is SGHDN and CDR2 FVKESK. Unmatched junction bases numbered 5, after V lost 8 bases and J lost 4 bases. The CDR3 runs to 13 residues. CDR3 amino acids: CASRDSLYNEQFF. DNA of the CDR3: TGTGCCAGCCGGGACAGCCTGTACAATGAGCAGTTCTTC.

The chain has TRBV19 and TRBJ1-1, with no clear D. Between the trimmed V and J ends, which lost 9 bases and 4 bases, there was a span of 21 bases. The CDR3 consists of 15 residues. The V gene's germline CDR1 is LNHDA and CDR2 SQIVND (reference sequence). The CDR3 region is CASTSWETFSTEAFF. The DNA for the CDR3 is TGTGCCAGCACGAGCTGGGAGACATTTAGCACTGAAGCTTTCTTT. The entire variable domain, with the rest obtained from reference TRBV19 and TRBJ1-1, is as follows: DGGITQSPKYLFRKEGQNVTLSCEQNLNHDAMYWYRQDPGQGLRLIYYSQIVNDFQKGDIAEGYSVSREKKESFPLTVTSAQKNPTAFYLCASTSWETFSTEAFFGQGTRLTVV.

This chain connects TRBV3-1 (or the pseudogene TRBV3-2) to TRBJ2-1; 12 nucleotides align to TRBD2. V dropped 3 bases and J dropped 4; count of bases not matched to a gene: 7. This CDR3 is 17 amino acids long. Germline assignment: CDR1 LGHDT and CDR2 YNNKEL (reference sequence). CDR3 in DNA: TGTGCCAGCAGCCACGGCCGACTAGCGGGGGATTACAATGAGCAGTTCTTC. It codes for CASSHGRLAGDYNEQFF.

V usage is TRBV24-1 and J usage is TRBJ1-6, with unresolved D. CDR1 is KGHDR, CDR2 SFDVKD, per germline. This CDR3 has 14 amino acids. The V and J ends lost 7 bases and 9 bases respectively, with 15 bases between them. As DNA, the CDR3 is TGTGCCACCAGGAGCTATCACCCTCCTTCACCCCTCCACTTT. Residues: CATRSYHPPSPLHF.

The gene calls are TRBV7-6 and TRBJ2-7, with D perhaps matching TRBD2 (6 bases). CDR1 and CDR2 (germline): SGHVS, FNYEAQ. CDR3 length: 16 residues. The V end lost 2 bases, the J end lost 0 bases, and 14 bases lay between the germline ends. CDR3 DNA: TGTGCCAGCAGCTTAAACCGGGACTTCAGCTCCTACGAGCAGTACTTC. It is translated as CASSLNRDFSSYEQYF.